The 23 T cell receptor beta chains below all came from one sample that was sequenced in a study of PD-1 blockade in classical Hodgkin lymphoma. Time point of the sample: newly diagnosed, previously untreated cHL patient sample. PBMCs, once thawed, yielded CD8+ T cells isolated by magnetic negative selection. This table comes from immunoSEQ multiplex PCR, and its TCRdb copy is limited to in-frame clones, with some not included. The table has about 9,300 clones, more than 85% seen once. The sequenced sample was CD8+ T cells from blood. All receptors come from a human donor with classical Hodgkin lymphoma.

The rearrangement joins TRBV30 to TRBJ2-7, with D perhaps TRBD2 (6 bases). Germline V gives CDR1 GTSNPN, CDR2 SVGIG (reference sequence). This CDR3 region has 15 residues. V lost 0 bases and J 4 bases, leaving 16 bases between the germline ends. CDR3 protein: CAWSVRTNPIYEQYF. The CDR3, as DNA: TGTGCCTGGAGTGTAAGGACTAACCCTATTTACGAGCAGTACTTC.

J is TRBJ1-2 and V is TRBV2, with D perhaps TRBD1 (5 bases). The CDR3 consists of 12 residues. V shed 6 bases and J shed 4 bases, with 9 bases lying between them. CDR1 is SNHLY, CDR2 FYNNEI, per germline. The CDR3 nucleotides are TGTGCCAGCAGGCAGGGTGTCTATGGCTACACCTTC. Translation: CASRQGVYGYTF.

This rearrangement joins TRBV5-6 to TRBJ1-3; the D is unclear. The CDR3 totals 17 residues. With 6 bases removed from V and 4 bases from J, the gap between germline ends came to 23 bases. Looked up from germline, CDR1 is SGHDT and CDR2 is YYEEEE. The CDR3 sequence is CASTSALWADIGNTIYF. The CDR3 DNA reads TGTGCCAGCACCTCCGCCCTGTGGGCCGACATAGGAAACACCATATATTTT.

V and J are TRBV5-6 and TRBJ1-2; D ambiguous. The V end was cut by 0 bases, the J end by 7 bases, with 19 bases between. CDR3 length equals 16 residues. Germline V CDR1 and CDR2: SGHDT, YYEEEE. The CDR3 sequence is CASSLAPRGNYVGYTF. The DNA for the CDR3 is TGTGCCAGCAGCTTGGCCCCGCGGGGTAACTATGTTGGCTACACCTTC.

This clone appeared a few times. V is TRBV28 and J is TRBJ1-5; 8 nucleotides agree with TRBD1. The germline gives CDR1 MDHEN, CDR2 SYDVKM. The CDR3 runs to 15 residues. J lost 3 bases, V lost 4 bases, and 5 bases had no gene match. CDR3 nucleotides: TGTGCCAGCAGTTATTCAGGGGGCATCAATCAGCCCCAGCATTTT. Residues: CASSYSGGINQPQHF.

The CDR3 sequence is CASSQDREQGTPYEQYF. The CDR3 nucleotides are TGCGCCAGCAGCCAAGATAGGGAGCAGGGAACACCCTACGAGCAGTACTTC. The rearrangement joins TRBV4-1 to TRBJ2-7; D assignment may be TRBD1 or TRBD2 (5 bases each). V shed 0 bases and J shed 2 bases, with 17 bases lying between them. This CDR3 is 17 amino acids long. Germline lookup yields CDR1 MGHRA and CDR2 YSYEKL.

This chain links TRBV4-3 with TRBJ2-2; D gene ambiguous. The V gene lost 2 bases and the J gene lost 4 bases, with 14 bases spanning the gap. The CDR3 has 16 residues. Germline assignment: CDR1 LGHNA and CDR2 YSLEER. The chain's CDR3 is CASSQPAGQPTGELFF. The CDR3 DNA follows: TGCGCCAGCAGCCAACCTGCCGGGCAGCCCACCGGGGAGCTGTTTTTT.

This sequence joins TRBV4-2 and TRBJ2-7, with D unclear. Germline V gives CDR1 LGHNA, CDR2 YNFKEQ. Trimming stripped 4 bases from V and 6 bases from J, with 22 bases between. The CDR3 covers 16 residues. CDR3: CASSLSPRARFVEQYF. The CDR3 DNA follows: TGTGCCAGCAGCCTCTCCCCCCGGGCCCGGTTTGTCGAGCAGTACTTC.

This clone was counted once. J is TRBJ2-2 and V is TRBV5-1, with D unclear. Germline V gives CDR1 SGHRS, CDR2 YFSETQ. The length of the CDR3 is 11 residues. Trimming stripped 3 bases from V and 5 bases from J, with 2 bases between. CDR3: CASSYTGELFF. CDR3 coding DNA: TGCGCCAGCAGCTATACCGGGGAGCTGTTTTTT.

As for this clone: Here the CDR3 omits its conserved ending phenylalanine or tryptophan, so a read error is the likely source. The DNA is left out, because the CDR3 cannot be placed on it with certainty; the CDR3 is given as TCRdb lists it. This sequence joins TRBV4-1 and TRBJ2-7; TRBD2, the table's D call, lacks a check against the DNA. Germline CDR1 reads MGHRA; CDR2 reads YSYEKL. Ends included, the CDR3 has 13 residues. The CDR3 region is CASSQVLGSGIIL.

The chain joins TRBV15 to TRBJ2-3, with no clear D. The ends were cut back, 0 bases at V and 0 bases at J, with 13 bases in the middle. The CDR3 is 17 residues long. Looked up from germline, CDR1 is LNHNV and CDR2 is YYDKDF (reference sequence). The CDR3 DNA reads TGTGCCACCAGCAGAGATCTGTTTGTGGGAAGCACAGATACGCAGTATTTT. Translated: CATSRDLFVGSTDTQYF.

This chain connects TRBV4-3 to TRBJ1-2; D is possibly TRBD1 (5 bases). V was clipped by 0 bases and J by 5 bases, with 13 bases between them. This CDR3 has 15 residues. Germline loops: CDR1 LGHNA, CDR2 YSLEER. The CDR3 coding sequence is TGCGCCAGCAGCCAAGATGCGGGGGGGGGATATGGCTACACCTTC. This gives the protein CASSQDAGGGYGYTF.

The rearrangement uses TRBV6-1 and TRBJ2-6; D not certain. V was pared by 3 bases and J by 4 bases, with 10 bases between. The germline CDR1 and CDR2 sequences are MNHNS and SASEGT. CDR3 size: 15 residues. The DNA of the CDR3 is TGTGCCAGCAGTGACGAGGTGGTCGGGGCCAACGTCCTGACTTTC. Protein: CASSDEVVGANVLTF.

The chain recombines TRBV19 with TRBJ1-5; TRBD1 is a possible D gene (5 bases). Trimming cost V 3 bases and J 6 bases, with 15 bases left between them. Germline values: CDR1 LNHDA, CDR2 SQIVND (reference sequence). The CDR3 length is 15 residues. The CDR3 loop is CASSISGILSQPQHF. DNA of the CDR3: TGTGCCAGTAGTATCTCAGGGATCCTAAGTCAGCCCCAGCATTTT.

The chain has TRBV4-1 and TRBJ2-7; D unresolved. Per the germline V gene, CDR1 is MGHRA and CDR2 is YSYEKL. The CDR3 extends over 14 amino acids. V lost 6 bases and J 1 base, leaving 13 bases between the germline ends. CDR3 sequence: CASRLVDTSYEQYF. The CDR3 region has the DNA TGCGCCAGCAGGCTGGTCGACACATCCTACGAGCAGTACTTC.

Only one count was recorded for this clone. The chain carries TRBV28 and TRBJ2-3; the D is unclear. Germline lookup yields CDR1 MDHEN and CDR2 SYDVKM. V was cut by 2 bases and J by 2 bases, with 14 bases left in between. This CDR3 comprises 16 residues. CDR3 residues: CASSLGVQTNTDTQYF. The CDR3 DNA is TGTGCCAGCAGTTTAGGTGTACAGACAAACACAGATACGCAGTATTTT.

CDR3 residues: CASSLGAGYYEQYF. In DNA form, the CDR3 reads TGTGCCAGCAGCTTAGGGGCAGGGTACTACGAGCAGTACTTC. The chain is built from TRBV13 and TRBJ2-7; D possibly corresponds to TRBD1 (5 bases). The CDR3 extends over 14 amino acids. Per germline, CDR1 PRHDT and CDR2 FYEKMQ (reference sequence). V gave up 0 bases and J gave up 3 bases, with 9 bases separating them.

This clone has only a few counts. For the CDR3, the DNA is TGTGCCAGCAGCTCCCGGGCCTGGACAGGGCCCGAGGCAGATACGCAGTATTTT. It translates to CASSSRAWTGPEADTQYF. The V call is TRBV7-9, the J call TRBJ2-3; 8 bases are a match to TRBD1. This CDR3 has 18 residues. After removal of 4 bases from V and 4 bases from J, the junction contained 16 bases not matched to a gene. Germline lookup yields CDR1 SEHNR and CDR2 FQNEAQ (reference sequence).

The chain recombines TRBV19 with TRBJ1-1; no clear D gene. The CDR3 consists of 12 residues. Germline assignment: CDR1 LNHDA and CDR2 SQIVND (reference sequence). V lost 5 bases, J lost 5 bases, and 9 bases lay in between. The DNA of the CDR3 is TGTGCCAGTAGTTTCCGGGGAACTGAAGCTTTCTTT. Residues: CASSFRGTEAFF. The whole variable domain, filled in from reference TRBV19 and TRBJ1-1, reads DGGITQSPKYLFRKEGQNVTLSCEQNLNHDAMYWYRQDPGQGLRLIYYSQIVNDFQKGDIAEGYSVSREKKESFPLTVTSAQKNPTAFYLCASSFRGTEAFFGQGTRLTVV.

The chain couples TRBV9 to TRBJ2-7; TRBD1 matches 10 bases. This CDR3 contains 16 residues. Germline V gives CDR1 SGDLS, CDR2 YYNGEE. V lost 4 bases to trimming and J lost 4 bases; unmatched junction nucleotides: 11. DNA of the CDR3: TGTGCCAGCAGCCCTTACTCCGGGACAGGGGCTTACGAGCAGTACTTC. Protein product: CASSPYSGTGAYEQYF. The full variable domain, its missing parts supplied by reference TRBV9 and TRBJ2-7, is DSGVTQTPKHLITATGQRVTLRCSPRSGDLSVYWYQQSLDQGLQFLIQYYNGEERAKGNILERFSAQQFPDLHSELNLSSLELGDSALYFCASSPYSGTGAYEQYFGPGTRLTVT.

This chain joins TRBV4-1 and TRBJ2-7; 9 bases are shared with TRBD2. V lost 3 bases to trimming and J lost 4 bases; unmatched junction nucleotides: 10. The CDR3 runs to 16 residues. The germline gives CDR1 MGHRA, CDR2 YSYEKL. The CDR3 coding sequence is TGCGCCAGCAGCCAGACCGTAGCGGGGGCATGGTACGAGCAGTACTTC. Protein product: CASSQTVAGAWYEQYF.

In its sample, this clone was seen a few times. As DNA, the CDR3 is TGCGCCAGTACACCGGGACAGGGCGTTTACGAGCAGTACTTC. Protein sequence: CASTPGQGVYEQYF. The chain recombines TRBV4-1 with TRBJ2-7; TRBD1 agrees at 9 bases. Germline V gives CDR1 MGHRA, CDR2 YSYEKL. Losses at the gene ends were 9 bases for V and 4 bases for J; bases not matched to a gene: 10. CDR3 length equals 14 residues.

The chain combines TRBV4-1 with TRBJ2-7; 7 nucleotides agree with TRBD1. The V and J ends lost 3 bases and 3 bases, in that order; junction bases with no gene match: 8. CDR3 length: 15 residues. Germline values: CDR1 MGHRA, CDR2 YSYEKL. The CDR3 sequence is CASSQLTGSVYEQYF. The CDR3 nucleotides read TGCGCCAGCAGCCAGCTGACAGGGTCGGTCTACGAGCAGTACTTC.